This paragraph covers one TCR beta chain sequence. The data are from a study of blood T cells in healthy people across ages. It was with a sample-barcoded 5' primer and a J-beta primer mix that a second PCR of roughly 7 to 12 cycles was run. TCRdb re-called the 5' RACE reads with MiXCR, one entry per CDR3 protein. The table includes around 1,500,000 distinct CDR3 sequences, approximately 30% detected once. Trimming removed 2 bases from V and 3 bases from J, with 11 bases in between. This CDR3 has 14 amino acids. Germline V CDR1 and CDR2: SQVTM, ANQGSEA. The TCR originated in a woman aged 25 to 45 in good health. V usage is TRBV29-1 and J usage is TRBJ1-3, with D hard to call. Source material: blood. CDR3 residues: CSVEYQDFGNTIYF. CDR3 coding DNA: TGCAGCGTTGAATACCAGGACTTTGGAAACACCATATATTTT.